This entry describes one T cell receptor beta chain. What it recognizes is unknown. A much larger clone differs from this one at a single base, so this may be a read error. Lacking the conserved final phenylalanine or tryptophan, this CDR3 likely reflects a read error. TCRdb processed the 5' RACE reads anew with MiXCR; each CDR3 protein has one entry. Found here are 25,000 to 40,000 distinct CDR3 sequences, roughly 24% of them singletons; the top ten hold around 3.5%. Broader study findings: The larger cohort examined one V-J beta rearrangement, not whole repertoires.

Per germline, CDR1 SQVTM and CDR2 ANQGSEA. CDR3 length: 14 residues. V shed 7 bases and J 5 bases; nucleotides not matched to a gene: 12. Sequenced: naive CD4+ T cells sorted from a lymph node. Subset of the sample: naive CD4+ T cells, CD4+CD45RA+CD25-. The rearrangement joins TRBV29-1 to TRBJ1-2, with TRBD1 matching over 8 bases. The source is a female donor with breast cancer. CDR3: CSAEKQGGGYGYTI. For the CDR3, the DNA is TGCAGCGCAGAAAAACAGGGGGGCGGGTATGGCTACACCATC.